A single sample is the source of the 30 T cell receptor beta chains below, sequenced in a study of cytomegalovirus exposure and HLA in healthy donors. The PCR ran on 60 Vbeta and 13 Jbeta primers. Using immunoSEQ multiplex PCR, the repertoire was profiled, and TCRdb retains in-frame clones only, with some absent. This table has some 100,000 clones, approximately 65% appearing once. The sample consisted of PBMCs. The origin of the receptors is a woman aged 25 to 39 in good health and CMV-seropositive.

The rearrangement uses TRBV6-1 and TRBJ2-4, with D maybe TRBD2 (6 bases). CDR1 and CDR2 from the germline V gene are MNHNS and SASEGT. The CDR3 consists of 13 residues. V was cut by 6 bases and J by 4 bases, with 10 bases left in between. The CDR3 loop reads CASRSGGKNIQYF. The CDR3 DNA follows: TGTGCCAGCAGGTCCGGGGGAAAAAACATTCAGTACTTC.

The chain employs TRBV6-6 and TRBJ1-4; tentatively, D is TRBD1 (5 bases). CDR1 is MNHNY, CDR2 SVGAGI, per germline (reference sequence). Trimming left V 6 bases short and J 4 bases short, with 12 bases between. The CDR3 is 14 amino acids. CDR3 nucleotide sequence: TGTGCCAGCAGCACCGGGGGTGGTAATGAAAAACTGTTTTTT. Amino acids: CASSTGGGNEKLFF.

This clone was observed a few times. The chain couples TRBV6-5 to TRBJ1-2; 7 positions agree with TRBD1. The CDR3 is 14 residues long. The trim removed 5 bases at V and 4 bases at J, leaving 7 bases unmatched. From germline, CDR1 is MNHEY and CDR2 SVGAGI. DNA of the CDR3: TGTGCCAGCAGTCGACAGGGATCGGCCTATGGCTACACCTTC. It translates to CASSRQGSAYGYTF.

The rearrangement joins TRBV7-8 to TRBJ2-5, with D unresolved. Germline CDR1 reads SGHVS; CDR2 reads FQNEAQ. This CDR3 is built from 13 residues. V gave up 7 bases and J gave up 5 bases, with 14 bases separating them. CDR3 region: CASTTERRETQYF. For the CDR3, the DNA is TGTGCCAGCACCACCGAACGGCGGGAGACCCAGTACTTC.

This chain links TRBV7-9 with TRBJ1-2, with TRBD1 matching 7 bases. Trimming at V came to 2 bases and at J to 4 bases, leaving 4 bases not matched to a gene. Germline V gene lookup returns CDR1 SEHNR and CDR2 FQNEAQ (reference sequence). The CDR3 extends over 14 amino acids. The CDR3 DNA sequence: TGTGCCAGCAGCTTAACCGGGACAGCCTATGGCTACACCTTC. Its protein is CASSLTGTAYGYTF.

The gene calls are TRBV21-1 and TRBJ1-1; TRBD1 is taken as the D call from the table, unchecked against the DNA. TRBV21-1 corresponds to a pseudogene. CDR3 length: 18 amino acids. In DNA, the CDR3 is TGTGCCAGCAGCAAAGAGGAGAACAGCGCCGTAGGGGACACTGAAGCTTTCTTT. Protein product: CASSKEENSAVGDTEAFF.

V and J are TRBV7-6 and TRBJ2-2, with a weak D call TRBD2 (5 bases). Trimming left V 1 base short and J 2 bases short, with 11 bases between. Germline V gene data show CDR1 as SGHVS and CDR2 as FNYEAQ. The CDR3 extends over 16 amino acids. The CDR3 sequence is CASSLVRAPNTGELFF. DNA of the CDR3: TGTGCCAGCAGCTTAGTGCGGGCGCCCAACACCGGGGAGCTGTTTTTT.

The genes are TRBV18 and TRBJ1-1; D is unclear. From germline, CDR1 is KGHSH and CDR2 LQKENI. The CDR3 extends over 14 amino acids. Trimming took 1 base from V and 0 from J, leaving 6 bases between them. The CDR3 here is CASSPLAMNTEAFF. For the CDR3, the DNA is TGTGCCAGCTCACCACTAGCCATGAACACTGAAGCTTTCTTT.

This clone was seen only a few times. This chain connects TRBV6-6 to TRBJ1-1; D is perhaps TRBD1 (5 bases). The CDR3 covers 14 residues. Between the trimmed V and J ends, which lost 0 bases and 9 bases, there was a span of 14 bases. Germline CDR1 is MNHNY and CDR2 is SVGAGI (reference sequence). The CDR3 sequence: CASSYSGGNVKAFF. CDR3 in DNA: TGTGCCAGCAGTTACTCGGGGGGGAACGTAAAAGCTTTCTTT.

The chain links TRBV5-4 to TRBJ1-2, with unresolved D. Per the germline V gene, CDR1 is SGHNT and CDR2 is YYREEE (reference sequence). The CDR3 consists of 14 residues. With 3 bases removed from V and 4 bases from J, the gap between germline ends came to 13 bases. The CDR3 is CASSSGREGYGYTF. The CDR3 DNA sequence: TGTGCCAGCAGCTCCGGGCGGGAGGGCTATGGCTACACCTTC.

This chain joins TRBV11-1 and TRBJ2-5, with TRBD1 as a possible D gene (6 bases). The J call may be faulty, since TRBJ2-7 better matches the DNA end. Germline V lookup: CDR1 SGHAT, CDR2 FQDESV (reference sequence). The CDR3 loop spans 12 amino acids. In nucleotides, the CDR3 is TGTGCCAGCAGTCGGGACAACTACGAGCAGTACTTC. Its protein product is CASSRDNYEQYF.

This clone came up a few times. V usage is TRBV21-1 and J usage is TRBJ1-2; TRBD1 reflects the table's D call only, with no check against the DNA. TRBV21-1 is described as a pseudogene. This CDR3 has 15 residues. For the CDR3, the DNA is TGTGCCAGCAGCAAAGAGATAGGGGGAATGTTCGGCTACACCTTC. It translates to CASSKEIGGMFGYTF.

The chain is built from TRBV28 and TRBJ1-6; weak D call: TRBD1 (5 bases). V dropped 2 bases and J dropped 0 bases, with 8 bases sitting between them. The CDR3 has 16 amino acids. Germline V lookup: CDR1 MDHEN, CDR2 SYDVKM. The CDR3 protein is CASSLAGGSYNSPLHF. In nucleotides, the CDR3 is TGTGCCAGCAGTTTAGCGGGGGGCTCCTATAATTCACCCCTCCACTTT.

Note on this clone: A read error may account for a junction end that differs from germline. This CDR3 is CASTPGGDYGYPF. The CDR3 DNA sequence: TGCGCCAGCACCCCCGGGGGGGACTATGGCTACCCCTTC. V and J are TRBV5-1 and TRBJ1-2; TRBD1 is a possible D gene (5 bases). The CDR3 is 13 residues long. Germline V gives CDR1 SGHRS, CDR2 YFSETQ.

This clone has just a few counts. The chain links TRBV6-1 to TRBJ2-4; tentative D call: TRBD2 (6 bases). In germline, CDR1 is MNHNS, CDR2 SASEGT. This CDR3 has 16 amino acids. V was cut by 1 base and J by 0 bases, with 10 bases left in between. The CDR3 nucleotides read TGTGCCAGCAGTGAAGAAGGGACTGGAGCCAAAAACATTCAGTACTTC. The encoded protein is CASSEEGTGAKNIQYF.

The J gene is TRBJ2-1, the V gene TRBV5-8; 14 nucleotides line up with TRBD2. This CDR3 region has 19 residues. Germline assignment: CDR1 SGHTS and CDR2 YDEGEE. J gave up 0 bases and V 3 bases, and 8 bases lay outside the gene matches. The chain's CDR3 is CASSYEGLAGASSYNEQFF. CDR3 sequence (DNA): TGTGCCAGCAGCTACGAGGGACTAGCGGGGGCCTCCTCCTACAATGAGCAGTTCTTC.

The V call is TRBV30, the J call TRBJ2-7, with D possibly TRBD1 on 8 matching bases. The V end was cut by 7 bases, the J end by 6 bases, with 22 bases between. Germline loops: CDR1 GTSNPN, CDR2 SVGIG (reference sequence). The CDR3 has 14 residues. As DNA, the CDR3 is TGTGCCTACCACAGACAGGGGAGGGAGGGCGAGCAGTACTTC. Translation gives CAYHRQGREGEQYF.

This clone has just one count. The J gene is TRBJ2-5, the V gene TRBV7-2; D is uncertain. The CDR3 contains 14 residues. Germline CDR1 and CDR2: SGHTA and FQGNSA. V was trimmed by 1 base and J by 7 bases, leaving 13 bases between them. CDR3 amino acids: CASSLGSPVRTQYF. The CDR3, as DNA: TGTGCCAGCAGCTTAGGGTCCCCAGTCCGGACCCAGTACTTC.

The chain combines TRBV5-1 with TRBJ2-5; 10 bases are a match to TRBD2. Germline CDR1 is SGHRS and CDR2 is YFSETQ. The CDR3 runs to 15 residues. V trimming: 4 bases; J trimming: 6 bases; junction bases outside the gene matches: 9. In DNA, the CDR3 is TGCGCCAGCAGCGGGATGAATAGCGGGGGGCAGACCCAGTACTTC. Translated: CASSGMNSGGQTQYF.

This clone turned up a few times. The CDR3, as DNA: TGTGCCTGGTGTACTAGCGGGGGCACAGATACGCAGTATTTT. Protein product: CAWCTSGGTDTQYF. The chain couples TRBV30 to TRBJ2-3, with TRBD2 matching over 10 bases. CDR1 GTSNPN and CDR2 SVGIG come from the germline V gene (reference sequence). V dropped 5 bases and J dropped 1; count of bases not matched to a gene: 3. The CDR3 has 14 residues.

The chain combines TRBV6-4 with TRBJ2-1, with a tentative D call TRBD1 (5 bases). The CDR3 extends over 14 amino acids. V was trimmed by 4 bases and J by 3 bases, leaving 10 bases between them. Germline values: CDR1 MRHNA, CDR2 SNTAGT. DNA of the CDR3: TGTGCCAGCAGTGCCCTAGGGGACTACAATGAGCAGTTCTTC. Its protein product is CASSALGDYNEQFF.

This clone was counted a few times. This chain uses TRBV5-5 with TRBJ2-7; 8 nucleotides match TRBD2. Trimming took 0 bases from V and 3 from J; bases not matched to a gene: 2. This CDR3 has 14 residues. Per the germline V gene, CDR1 is SGHKS and CDR2 is YYEKEE (reference sequence). The CDR3 is CASSLERGSYEQYF. CDR3 DNA sequence: TGTGCCAGCAGCTTGGAGCGGGGGAGCTACGAGCAGTACTTC.

V usage is TRBV28 and J usage is TRBJ1-1; TRBD1 agrees at 7 bases. V was pared by 2 bases and J by 5 bases, with 5 bases of the junction left unmatched. Germline V gene sequence: CDR1 MDHEN, CDR2 SYDVKM. This CDR3 contains 14 residues. The CDR3 sequence is CASSLVQGSTEAFF. CDR3 in DNA: TGTGCCAGCAGTTTAGTACAGGGGTCGACTGAAGCTTTCTTT.

The chain carries TRBV7-9 and TRBJ2-7; maybe TRBD1 (6 bases). The CDR3 totals 13 residues. The V and J ends lost 11 bases and 1 base respectively, with 15 bases between them. Germline CDR1 is SEHNR and CDR2 is FQNEAQ (reference sequence). The CDR3 region is CAGKTGDSYEQYF. In DNA, the CDR3 is TGTGCCGGAAAGACAGGCGATTCCTACGAGCAGTACTTC.

This clone appeared a single time. The chain has TRBV4-2 and TRBJ2-5; TRBD1 matches 10 bases. With 0 bases clipped from V and 9 bases from J, the junction kept 16 bases outside the gene matches. CDR3 length: 18 amino acids. The germline V gene encodes CDR1 LGHNA and CDR2 YNFKEQ. CDR3 coding DNA: TGTGCCAGCAGCCAAGATAGGTGGGGGACAGGGGAAGAACAGGCCCAGTACTTC. It is translated as CASSQDRWGTGEEQAQYF.

The rearrangement links TRBV30 to TRBJ1-2; 7 bases align to TRBD1. V lost 4 bases to trimming and J lost 6 bases; unmatched junction nucleotides: 8. Germline CDR1 is GTSNPN and CDR2 is SVGIG (reference sequence). The CDR3 is 13 residues long. Written as DNA, the CDR3 is TGTGCCTGGAACAGGGGCGCGTTCGATGGCTACACCTTC. Translation: CAWNRGAFDGYTF.

This clone was counted a few times. The chain employs TRBV5-5 and TRBJ1-4; TRBD1 aligns across 7 bases. After removal of 4 bases from V and 7 bases from J, the junction contained 7 bases not matched to a gene. The germline gives CDR1 SGHKS, CDR2 YYEKEE (reference sequence). The CDR3 consists of 14 residues. In nucleotides, the CDR3 is TGTGCCAGCAGCGACAGGGTGGGAGGTGAAAAACTGTTTTTT. The encoded protein is CASSDRVGGEKLFF.

The chain joins TRBV6-6 to TRBJ1-1; maybe TRBD1 (6 bases). Germline V gene sequence: CDR1 MNHNY, CDR2 SVGAGI (reference sequence). Trimming pared 5 bases from V and 1 base from J, leaving 14 bases between. CDR3 length: 15 residues. For the CDR3, the DNA is TGTGCCAGCAGTGGCCCGGACAGAGGGAACACTGAAGCTTTCTTT. It specifies CASSGPDRGNTEAFF.

V is TRBV7-3 and J is TRBJ2-6; D might be TRBD1 (5 bases). The V and J ends lost 6 bases and 2 bases respectively, with 20 bases between them. This CDR3 comprises 18 residues. The germline V gene encodes CDR1 SGHTA and CDR2 FQGTGA. The CDR3 sequence is CASSSGIGSRAGANVLTF. CDR3 nucleotides: TGTGCCAGCAGTTCAGGGATCGGATCTAGGGCTGGGGCCAACGTCCTGACTTTC.

This chain joins TRBV10-3 and TRBJ2-3; TRBD2 is a possible D gene (6 bases). V was trimmed by 0 bases and J by 0 bases, leaving 16 bases between them. The germline V gene encodes CDR1 ENHRY and CDR2 SYGVKD. This CDR3 is 18 amino acids long. The CDR3 is CAISESDVRGKSTDTQYF. For the CDR3, the DNA is TGTGCCATCAGTGAGTCGGATGTGCGGGGCAAGAGCACAGATACGCAGTATTTT.